The clone carrying this T cell receptor beta chain was detected only a few times. Its antigen remains unknown. The entry originates in a study of T cells after yellow fever vaccination. Points from the study as a whole: Clones from primary vaccination mostly reappeared after the booster (96% CD4, 88% CD8). Researchers noted that a small share of clonotypes showed up in both CD4 and CD8 compartments. Peaking on day 5 versus 15, the secondary response was faster but weaker.

Conversion of TCR transcripts into cDNA relied on 5'RACE template switching, which added a universal primer site and UMIs. Each CDR3 protein is one row after TCRdb ran MiXCR on the 5' RACE reads. The table records 200,000 to 250,000 distinct CDR3 sequences, 6.9% of them present only once. The CDR3 contains 16 residues. V shed 4 bases, J shed 3 bases, and the junction held 8 bases outside the gene matches. CDR1 LGHNA and CDR2 YNFKEQ come from the germline V gene. The chain combines TRBV4-2 with TRBJ1-5; 8 nucleotides match TRBD1. The specimen comprised CD4+ T cells sorted from PBMCs, sampled 15 days after the yellow fever booster vaccination. The source is a man under 40 who received the YFV17D yellow fever vaccine. DNA for the CDR3: TGTGCCAGCAGCCCGCGGACAGGGTTAGACAATCAGCCCCAGCATTTT. Translation gives CASSPRTGLDNQPQHF.